This TCR beta chain was identified in a study of shared T cell receptors in the human thymus. TCRdb keeps only in-frame clones here, not all; method: immunoSEQ multiplex PCR. The table records hundreds of thousands of clones, approximately 87% of them present only once. Germline V gene sequence: CDR1 LGHNA, CDR2 YSLEER. The ends were cut back, 0 bases at V and 1 base at J, with 16 bases in the middle. This CDR3 contains 17 residues. Another study also made use of these data, one on human thymus T cells.

This TCR came from a boy in the first two years of life with a congenital heart defect. This sequence joins TRBV4-3 and TRBJ2-7, with TRBD1 as a possible D gene (7 bases). Sequencing was carried out using thymocytes. CDR3 loop: CASSQERRDRVSYEQYF. The CDR3 DNA sequence: TGCGCCAGCAGCCAAGAAAGGCGGGACAGAGTGTCCTACGAGCAGTACTTC.